This paragraph reports one T cell receptor (beta chain). The sample is drawn from a study of blood T cell repertoires in COVID-19. Study information: Sources were T cells, B-cell-depleted T cells, or PBMCs; the material itself was cDNA or gDNA.

Clones were read by immunoSEQ multiplex PCR, and TCRdb kept only the in-frame ones, dropping some. The sample lists 250,000 to 400,000 clones, around 88% seen once, with 1.5% to 2% in the top ten. The clonotype comes from a woman under 40 with COVID-19, enrolled during active disease. Sequenced material: peripheral blood.

This chain's CDR3 is CASQYDRRGGSPLHF. The DNA for the CDR3 is TGTGCCAGCCAGTATGACCGAAGGGGCGGATCACCCCTCCACTTT. The V gene is TRBV2, the J gene TRBJ1-6; weak D call: TRBD1 (5 bases). This CDR3 is 15 amino acids long. V was clipped by 8 bases and J by 10 bases, with 21 bases between them. CDR1 and CDR2 from the germline V gene are SNHLY and FYNNEI.